Following are 5 T cell receptor beta chains from one sample sequenced in a study of blood T cell repertoires in COVID-19. Clones were read by immunoSEQ multiplex PCR, and TCRdb kept only the in-frame ones, dropping some. The sample has around 390,000 clones; around nine tenths are singletons. The sequenced material came from PBMCs or T cells enriched from blood (not recorded which). The origin of the receptors is a woman in her forties or fifties who had recovered from COVID-19.

This chain uses TRBV7-2 with TRBJ1-2; 8 bases are shared with TRBD1. After removal of 5 bases from V and 0 bases from J, the junction contained 5 bases not matched to a gene. The V gene's germline CDR1 is SGHTA and CDR2 FQGNSA. The CDR3 runs 15 residues. CDR3 residues: CASSIQGAANYGYTF. CDR3 bases: TGTGCCAGCAGCATCCAGGGGGCGGCTAACTATGGCTACACCTTC.

This chain links TRBV9 with TRBJ1-2; a possible D gene is TRBD1 (5 bases). With 3 bases removed from V and 4 bases from J, the gap between germline ends came to 13 bases. Germline loops: CDR1 SGDLS, CDR2 YYNGEE. This CDR3 has 14 amino acids. The CDR3 spells CASSAFREGYGYTF. In nucleotides, the CDR3 is TGTGCCAGCAGCGCCTTCAGGGAAGGCTATGGCTACACCTTC.

This clone occurred once. The chain has TRBV10-2 and TRBJ1-2, with D unclear. This CDR3 spans 12 amino acids. Germline-derived CDR1 and CDR2 are WSHSY and SAAADI. The V end was cut by 3 bases, the J end by 6 bases, with 8 bases between. The CDR3 DNA reads as TGCGCCAGCAGTGAAGGAAGCGATGGCTACACCTTC. This sequence encodes CASSEGSDGYTF.

This chain connects TRBV2 to TRBJ1-5, with no clear D. The CDR3 is made up of 15 amino acids. V lost 3 bases, J lost 2 bases, and 11 bases lay in between. Looked up from germline, CDR1 is SNHLY and CDR2 is FYNNEI. As DNA, the CDR3 is TGTGCCAGCAGTGACCTAACCCCCGGCAATCAGCCCCAGCATTTT. Translating it yields CASSDLTPGNQPQHF.

DNA for the CDR3: TGTGCCAGCAGTACCCTAGACAGGGCCACTGAAGCTTTCTTT. Translation: CASSTLDRATEAFF. This rearrangement joins TRBV6-5 to TRBJ1-1; 7 bases agree with TRBD1. Per germline, CDR1 MNHEY and CDR2 SVGAGI. The length of the CDR3 is 14 residues. V lost 5 bases to trimming and J lost 4 bases; unmatched junction nucleotides: 7.